These T cell receptor beta chains were read from a single sample in a study of cytomegalovirus exposure and HLA in healthy donors. Clones were read by immunoSEQ multiplex PCR, and TCRdb kept only the in-frame ones, dropping some. Among roughly 220,000 clones listed, around four fifths were seen once. The material sequenced was PBMCs. Receptors originate from a woman aged 25 to 39 in good health and CMV-seropositive. Each CDR3 is given without its conserved first and last residue. The listing skips clone size in some rows; elsewhere it reads once, few, many or a size class.

V gene,clone size,J gene,CDR3 protein
TRBV30,.,TRBJ1-2,AWSVRGVDGYT
TRBV4-2,.,TRBJ2-3,ASSQGGADRVSTQY
TRBV2,.,TRBJ1-4,ASWGDTTLATNEKLF
TRBV30,.,TRBJ2-2,AWRETATGELF
TRBV6-5,.,TRBJ2-5,ASSYLRTGGQETQY
TRBV25-1,.,TRBJ1-2,ASSPRWDNGYDYT
TRBV6-1,.,TRBJ1-5,ASSGTAVNQPQH
TRBV10-1,.,TRBJ2-2,ASSASPGTGELF
TRBV6-5,.,TRBJ2-7,ASSRPGFSGYEQY
TRBV11-3,.,TRBJ2-3,ASSAGQGRTDTQY
TRBV5-1,.,TRBJ2-7,ASSLRDRGTKGYEQY
TRBV7-8,.,TRBJ2-2,ATLRGGSGTGELF
TRBV5-1,once,TRBJ1-1,ASSSTTGAAEAF
TRBV27,.,TRBJ2-1,ASSFTGELPNNEQF